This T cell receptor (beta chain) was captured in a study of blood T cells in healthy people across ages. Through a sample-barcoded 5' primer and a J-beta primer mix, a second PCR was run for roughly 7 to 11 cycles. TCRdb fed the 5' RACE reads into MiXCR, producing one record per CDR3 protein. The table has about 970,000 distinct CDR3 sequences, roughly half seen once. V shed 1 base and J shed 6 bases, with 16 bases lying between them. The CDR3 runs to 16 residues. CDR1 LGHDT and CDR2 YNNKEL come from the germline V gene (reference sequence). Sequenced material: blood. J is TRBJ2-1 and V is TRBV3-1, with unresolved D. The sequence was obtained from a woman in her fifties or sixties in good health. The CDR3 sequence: CASSQGLEIRANEQFF. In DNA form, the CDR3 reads TGTGCCAGCAGCCAAGGTCTAGAGATTCGGGCCAATGAGCAGTTCTTC.